This T cell receptor beta chain was identified in a study of blood T cell repertoires in COVID-19. Overall study context: PBMCs, B-cell-depleted T cells, or T cells were the source of the cDNA or gDNA that made up the material.

Residents of 24 US areas, aged roughly 18 to 90 years, made up the participants. Individuals in the exposed group had encountered a COVID-19 case within 2 weeks preceding study entry. Produced via immunoSEQ multiplex PCR; TCRdb's table is partial and in-frame only. The sample lists a few hundred thousand clones; approximately 93% were seen once. This clone was seen only a few times. V shed 2 bases, J shed 6 bases, and the junction held 7 bases outside the gene matches. Looked up from germline, CDR1 is MNHEY and CDR2 is SMNVEV (reference sequence). The CDR3 runs 16 residues. The receptor's source is a woman aged 40 to 49 who had been exposed to COVID-19. This sequence joins TRBV27 and TRBJ2-1; 10 bases are shared with TRBD2. Input material: PBMCs or T cells enriched from blood (not recorded which). The CDR3 DNA is TGTGCCAGCAGTTTAAAGGTACTAGCGGGGTTCAATGAGCAGTTCTTC. Translating gives CASSLKVLAGFNEQFF.